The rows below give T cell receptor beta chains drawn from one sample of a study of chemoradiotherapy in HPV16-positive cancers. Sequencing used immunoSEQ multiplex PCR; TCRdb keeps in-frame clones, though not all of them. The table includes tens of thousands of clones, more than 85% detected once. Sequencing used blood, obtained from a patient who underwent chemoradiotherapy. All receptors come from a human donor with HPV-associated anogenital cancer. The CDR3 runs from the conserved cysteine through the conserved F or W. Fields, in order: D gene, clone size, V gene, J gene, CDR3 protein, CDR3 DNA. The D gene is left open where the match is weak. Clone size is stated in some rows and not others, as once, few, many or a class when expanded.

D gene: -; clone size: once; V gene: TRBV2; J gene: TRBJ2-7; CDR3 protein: CASSMRGYEQYF; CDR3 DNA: TGTGCCAGCAGCATGCGGGGCTACGAGCAGTACTTC
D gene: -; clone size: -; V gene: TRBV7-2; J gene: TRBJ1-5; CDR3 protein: CASSPHDSNQPQHF; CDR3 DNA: TGTGCCAGCAGCCCTCATGATAGCAATCAGCCCCAGCATTTT
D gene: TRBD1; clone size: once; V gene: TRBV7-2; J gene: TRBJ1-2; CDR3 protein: CASSLDGRQGLYGYTF; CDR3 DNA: TGTGCCAGCAGCTTAGACGGTAGACAGGGGCTCTATGGCTACACCTTC
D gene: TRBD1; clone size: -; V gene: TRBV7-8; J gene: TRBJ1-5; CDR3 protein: CASSLRTGMGNQPQHF; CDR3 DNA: TGTGCCAGCAGCTTACGGACAGGGATGGGCAATCAGCCCCAGCATTTT
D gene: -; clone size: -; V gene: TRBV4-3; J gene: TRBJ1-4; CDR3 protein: CASSQGERTTNEKLFF; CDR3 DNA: TGCGCCAGCAGCCAAGGGGAGAGGACAACTAATGAAAAACTGTTTTTT
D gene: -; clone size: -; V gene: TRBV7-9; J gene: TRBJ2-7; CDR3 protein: CASSLGVGEQYF; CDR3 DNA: TGTGCCAGCAGCTTAGGCGTAGGCGAGCAGTACTTC
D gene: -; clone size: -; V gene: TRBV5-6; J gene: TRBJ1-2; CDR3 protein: CASSLVGANYGYTF; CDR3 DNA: TGTGCCAGCAGCTTGGTGGGGGCAAACTATGGCTACACCTTC
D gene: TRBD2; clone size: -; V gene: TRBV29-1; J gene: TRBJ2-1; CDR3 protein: CSVKPGLQTMVEQFF; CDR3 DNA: TGCAGCGTCAAACCGGGACTACAAACCATGGTTGAGCAGTTCTTC
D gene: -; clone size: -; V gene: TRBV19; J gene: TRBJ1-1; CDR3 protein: CASSWSGGLNTEAFF; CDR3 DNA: TGTGCCAGTAGTTGGAGCGGTGGGTTGAACACTGAAGCTTTCTTT
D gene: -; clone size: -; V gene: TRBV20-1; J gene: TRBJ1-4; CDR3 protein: CSARFGEKLFF; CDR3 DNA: TGCAGTGCTAGATTTGGCGAAAAACTGTTTTTT
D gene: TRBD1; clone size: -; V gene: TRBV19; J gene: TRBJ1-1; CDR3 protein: CASTKQGANTEAFF; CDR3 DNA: TGTGCCAGTACAAAACAGGGGGCGAACACTGAAGCTTTCTTT
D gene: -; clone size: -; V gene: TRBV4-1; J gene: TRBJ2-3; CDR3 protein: CASSRPGGRVTDTQYF; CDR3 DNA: TGCGCCAGCAGCCGGCCTGGGGGCAGGGTCACAGATACGCAGTATTTT
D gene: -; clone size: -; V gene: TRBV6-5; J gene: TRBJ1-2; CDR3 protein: CASRRGDLYTF; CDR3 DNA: TGTGCCAGCCGGAGGGGAGATCTCTACACCTTC
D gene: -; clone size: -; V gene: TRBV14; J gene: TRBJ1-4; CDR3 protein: CASSNTRSRRGEKLFF; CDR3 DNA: TGTGCCAGCAGCAATACCCGTAGCCGGAGGGGTGAAAAACTGTTTTTT
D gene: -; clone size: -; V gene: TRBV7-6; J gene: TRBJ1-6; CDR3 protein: CASSRGSSPLHF; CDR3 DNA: TGTGCCAGCAGCCGAGGTAGTTCACCCCTCCACTTT
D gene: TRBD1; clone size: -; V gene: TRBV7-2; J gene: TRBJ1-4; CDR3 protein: CASTRDRGEKLFF; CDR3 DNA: TGTGCCAGCACCCGGGACAGGGGTGAAAAACTGTTTTTT
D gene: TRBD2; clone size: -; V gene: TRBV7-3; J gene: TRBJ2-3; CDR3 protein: CASSLRPSGRGASTDTQYF; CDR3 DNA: TGTGCCAGCAGCTTAAGGCCTAGCGGGAGGGGAGCCAGCACAGATACGCAGTATTTT
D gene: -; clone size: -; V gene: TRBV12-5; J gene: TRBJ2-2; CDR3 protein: CASGFRWSGSGELFF; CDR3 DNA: TGTGCTAGTGGTTTCCGGTGGTCGGGGTCAGGGGAGCTGTTTTTT
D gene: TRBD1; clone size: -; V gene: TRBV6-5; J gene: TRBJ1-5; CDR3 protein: CASTPGGRQPQHF; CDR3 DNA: TGTGCCAGCACCCCAGGGGGCCGTCAGCCCCAGCATTTT
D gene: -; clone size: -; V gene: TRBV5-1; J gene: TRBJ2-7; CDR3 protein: CASSSLVDRYEQYF; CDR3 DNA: TGCGCCAGCAGCTCCCTAGTAGACCGCTACGAGCAGTACTTC
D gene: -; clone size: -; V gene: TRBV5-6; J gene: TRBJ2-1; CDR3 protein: CASSLGLAYNEQFF; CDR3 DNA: TGTGCCAGCAGCTTGGGGTTAGCCTACAATGAGCAGTTCTTC
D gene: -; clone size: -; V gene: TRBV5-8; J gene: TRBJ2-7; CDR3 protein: CASSTDISYEQYF; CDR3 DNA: TGTGCCAGTTCGACAGACATCTCCTACGAGCAGTACTTC
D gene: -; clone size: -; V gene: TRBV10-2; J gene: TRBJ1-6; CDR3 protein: CASLTGDSPLHF; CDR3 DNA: TGCGCCAGCCTAACGGGGGATTCACCCCTCCACTTT
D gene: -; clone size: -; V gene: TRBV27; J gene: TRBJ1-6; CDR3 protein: CASSQWRNSPLHF; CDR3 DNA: TGTGCCAGCAGTCAATGGCGGAATTCACCCCTCCACTTT
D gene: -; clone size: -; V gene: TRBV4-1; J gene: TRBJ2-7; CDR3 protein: CASSHSQQGADEQYF; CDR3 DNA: TGCGCCAGCAGTCATTCGCAACAGGGTGCCGACGAGCAGTACTTC
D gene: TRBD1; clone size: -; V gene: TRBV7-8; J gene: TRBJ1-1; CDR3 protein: CASSSGDRVMNTEAFF; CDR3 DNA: TGTGCCAGCAGCTCGGGGGACAGAGTTATGAACACTGAAGCTTTCTTT
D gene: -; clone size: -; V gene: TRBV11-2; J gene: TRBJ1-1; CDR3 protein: CASSPGWNTEAFF; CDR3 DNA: TGTGCCAGCAGCCCAGGGTGGAACACTGAAGCTTTCTTT
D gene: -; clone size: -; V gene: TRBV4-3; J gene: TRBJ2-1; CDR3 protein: CASSQEGSGSYNEQFF; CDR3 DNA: TGCGCCAGCAGCCAAGAGGGTAGCGGCTCCTACAATGAGCAGTTCTTC
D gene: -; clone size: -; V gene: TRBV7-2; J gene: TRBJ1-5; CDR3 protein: CASSPNLDQPQHF; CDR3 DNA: TGTGCCAGCAGCCCGAATTTAGATCAGCCCCAGCATTTT
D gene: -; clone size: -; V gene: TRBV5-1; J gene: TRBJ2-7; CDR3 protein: CASSPEGLYEQYF; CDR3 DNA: TGCGCCAGCAGTCCGGAGGGGCTATACGAGCAGTACTTC
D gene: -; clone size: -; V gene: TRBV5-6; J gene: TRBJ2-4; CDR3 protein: CASSLANVGGPFSKNIQYF; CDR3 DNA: TGTGCCAGCAGCTTGGCCAACGTAGGGGGGCCCTTTAGCAAAAACATTCAGTACTTC
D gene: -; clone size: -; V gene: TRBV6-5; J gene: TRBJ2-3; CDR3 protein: CASSSDSTDTQYF; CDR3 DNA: TGTGCCAGCAGCTCCGATAGCACAGATACGCAGTATTTT
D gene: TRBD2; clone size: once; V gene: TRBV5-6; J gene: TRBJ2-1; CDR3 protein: CASSPPGGNYNEQFF; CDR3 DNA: TGTGCCAGCAGCCCCCCCGGGGGGAATTACAATGAGCAGTTCTTC
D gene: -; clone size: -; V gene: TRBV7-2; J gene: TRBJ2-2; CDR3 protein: CASSLDRLATGELFF; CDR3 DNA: TGTGCCAGCAGCTTAGACCGATTAGCGACCGGGGAGCTGTTTTTT
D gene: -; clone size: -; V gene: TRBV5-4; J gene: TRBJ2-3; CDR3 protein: CASSLTAASTDTQYF; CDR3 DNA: TGTGCCAGCAGCTTGACCGCTGCTAGCACAGATACGCAGTATTTT
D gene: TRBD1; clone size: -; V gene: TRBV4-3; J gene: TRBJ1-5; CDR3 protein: CASSEGTGNNQPQHF; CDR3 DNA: TGCGCCAGCAGCGAAGGGACAGGCAACAATCAGCCCCAGCATTTT
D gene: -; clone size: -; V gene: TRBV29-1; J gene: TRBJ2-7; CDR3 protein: CSTDDRFGQYF; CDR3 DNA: TGCAGCACAGATGACAGATTTGGGCAGTACTTC
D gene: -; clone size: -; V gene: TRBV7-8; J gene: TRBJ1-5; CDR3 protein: CASSFNQGSAQHF; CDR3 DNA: TGTGCCAGCAGCTTTAATCAGGGATCGGCCCAGCATTTT
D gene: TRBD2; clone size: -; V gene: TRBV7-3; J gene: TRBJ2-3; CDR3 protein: CASTRLAGADTQYF; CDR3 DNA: TGTGCCAGCACACGACTAGCGGGAGCAGATACGCAGTATTTT
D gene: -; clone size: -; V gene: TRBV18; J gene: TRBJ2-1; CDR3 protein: CASSPGDRSSSYNEQFF; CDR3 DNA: TGTGCCAGCTCACCTGGCGATCGCTCTAGCTCCTACAATGAGCAGTTCTTC
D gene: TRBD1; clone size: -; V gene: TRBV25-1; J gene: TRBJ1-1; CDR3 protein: CASSPRGKGTTEAFF; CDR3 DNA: TGTGCCAGCAGTCCCAGGGGGAAGGGAACCACTGAAGCTTTCTTT
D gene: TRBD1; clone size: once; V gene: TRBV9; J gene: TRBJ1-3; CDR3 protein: CASSRTGVPGNTIYF; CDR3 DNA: TGTGCCAGCAGCAGAACAGGGGTCCCTGGAAACACCATATATTTT
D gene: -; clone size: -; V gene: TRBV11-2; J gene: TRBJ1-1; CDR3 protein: CASRRSGRENEAFF; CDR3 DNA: TGTGCCAGCAGACGAAGTGGACGGGAAAATGAAGCTTTCTTT